This TCR beta chain originates from a study of identical twins. Study-wide findings and caveats: Reduced insertions were recorded for abundant cord blood beta clonotypes, with no such pattern in memory repertoires.

Donors were all healthy Caucasians. TCRdb ran MiXCR on the 5' RACE reads and lists one entry per CDR3 protein. Altogether some 690,000 distinct CDR3 sequences are present, about 20% being singletons, with the ten largest covering over 4%. Points on this clonotype: Its antigen is as yet unknown.

The CDR3 covers 16 residues. The junction had 8 bases not matched to a gene; V was cut back by 5 bases and J by 5 bases. The data were also submitted as part of a second study, on T cells expressing NK-cell markers. As that report states: Several experiments confined sorting to alpha-beta TCR T cells with an anti-gamma-delta TCR antibody.

This TCR came from a woman aged 18-35 years in good health. The V and J genes are TRBV12-3 or TRBV12-4 and TRBJ2-5; 13 positions match TRBD2. Sequences were obtained from PBMCs. The CDR3 reads CASSPTSGGGVETQYF. CDR3 DNA sequence: TGTGCCAGCAGTCCTACTAGCGGGGGGGGTGTGGAGACCCAGTACTTC.